One and the same sample provided the 24 T cell receptor beta chains below, sequenced in a study of blood T cells in healthy people across ages. The second PCR ran roughly 6 to 11 cycles with a sample-barcoded 5' primer and J-beta primers. Each CDR3 protein gets one entry after TCRdb re-called the 5' RACE reads with MiXCR. The data hold around 1,500,000 distinct CDR3 sequences, with approximately 42% observed a single time. Sample: blood. These receptors were collected from a woman aged 18-29 years in good health.

This clonotype has just a few counts. The chain joins TRBV29-1 to TRBJ2-1; no clear D gene. From germline, CDR1 is SQVTM and CDR2 ANQGSEA. CDR3 length equals 13 residues. V was clipped by 2 bases and J by 4 bases, with 9 bases between them. CDR3 amino acids: CSVEKQMYNEQFF. Written as DNA, the CDR3 is TGCAGCGTTGAAAAACAGATGTACAATGAGCAGTTCTTC.

This clonotype has ten or more counts. This chain connects TRBV20-1 to TRBJ1-2; maybe TRBD1 (6 bases). The CDR3 runs to 14 residues. V dropped 2 bases and J dropped 0 bases, with 10 bases sitting between them. Germline CDR1 and CDR2: DFQATT and SNEGSKA (reference sequence). This CDR3 is CSARQGRTNYGYTF. DNA for the CDR3: TGCAGTGCTAGACAGGGGAGGACTAACTATGGCTACACCTTC.

The chain combines TRBV12-3 or TRBV12-4 with TRBJ2-7, with unresolved D. There are 15 residues in the CDR3. Trimming took off 5 bases at V and 5 bases at J, with 19 bases between the two ends. This chain's CDR3 is CASSPTDLLPHEQYF. The DNA for the CDR3 is TGTGCCAGCAGTCCTACCGACCTCTTACCCCACGAGCAGTACTTC.

The chain couples TRBV3-1 to TRBJ2-1; D is perhaps TRBD1 (5 bases). Trimming pared 4 bases from V and 6 bases from J, leaving 10 bases between. Germline assignment: CDR1 LGHDT and CDR2 YNNKEL (reference sequence). This CDR3 region has 13 residues. CDR3 coding DNA: TGTGCCAGCAGCCCCAGGGCAAGCAATGAGCAGTTCTTC. This sequence encodes CASSPRASNEQFF.

This chain uses TRBV7-9 with TRBJ2-4; TRBD1 matches 7 bases. The J call is uncertain, as TRBJ2-7 better fits the DNA end. Germline CDR1 reads SEHNR; CDR2 reads FQNEAQ (reference sequence). This CDR3 spans 14 amino acids. DNA of the CDR3: TGTGCCAGCAGCTCTAACACAGGGGCCGACGAGCAGTACTTC. Protein sequence: CASSSNTGADEQYF.

In this sample, this clonotype turned up a few times. This sequence joins TRBV10-2 and TRBJ2-3, with D possibly being TRBD1 or TRBD2 (5 bases each). V shed 6 bases and J shed 6 bases, with 10 bases lying between them. The V gene's germline CDR1 is WSHSY and CDR2 SAAADI. The CDR3 covers 12 residues. This chain's CDR3 is CASSGASDTQYF. CDR3 DNA sequence: TGCGCCAGCAGCGGGGCTTCGGATACGCAGTATTTT.

The chain carries TRBV11-2 and TRBJ2-1; TRBD2 aligns across 11 bases. V lost 5 bases, J lost 6 bases, and 6 bases stayed unmatched. The CDR3 has 15 amino acids. CDR1 is SGHAT, CDR2 FQNNGV, per germline. Written as DNA, the CDR3 is TGTGCCAGCAGCACCAGGACTAGCGGGCCCAATGAGCAGTTCTTC. This translates into CASSTRTSGPNEQFF.

The chain combines TRBV6-6 with TRBJ2-1; perhaps TRBD1 as D (5 bases). The germline V and J ends were trimmed by 7 bases and 0 bases, with 13 bases remaining between them. This CDR3 comprises 15 residues. Germline CDR1 MNHNY, CDR2 SVGAGI (reference sequence). CDR3 sequence reads: CASNSTDFSYNEQFF. CDR3 in DNA: TGTGCCAGCAATTCGACAGATTTCTCCTACAATGAGCAGTTCTTC.

The chain uses TRBV20-1 and TRBJ2-1; 13 bases match TRBD2. The CDR3 length is 15 residues. Germline loops: CDR1 DFQATT, CDR2 SNEGSKA (reference sequence). Trimming cost V 1 base and J 7 bases; bases outside gene matches: 4. This CDR3 is CSARGTSGSENEQFF. The CDR3 coding sequence is TGCAGTGCTAGAGGGACTAGCGGGAGTGAGAATGAGCAGTTCTTC.

The chain joins TRBV20-1 to TRBJ2-1; 9 bases line up with TRBD2. There are 14 residues in the CDR3. V shed 3 bases and J 8 bases; nucleotides not matched to a gene: 8. CDR1 is DFQATT, CDR2 SNEGSKA, per germline (reference sequence). CDR3 residues: CSASLAGGRDEQFF. The CDR3 nucleotides read TGCAGTGCTAGTTTGGCGGGAGGGCGCGATGAGCAGTTCTTC.

This sequence joins TRBV20-1 and TRBJ2-4; D remains ambiguous. Germline V gene sequence: CDR1 DFQATT, CDR2 SNEGSKA (reference sequence). V shed 0 bases and J shed 13 bases, with 16 bases lying between them. The CDR3 has 13 amino acids. The CDR3 DNA reads as TGCAGTGCTAGAGATGTTGGAAAGCAAGAGCAGTACTTC. It specifies CSARDVGKQEQYF.

This clonotype was observed a few times. The J gene is TRBJ1-6, the V gene TRBV27; possible D gene TRBD1, 6 bases. Trimming cost V 2 bases and J 10 bases, with 15 bases left between them. The CDR3 is 15 residues long. From germline, CDR1 is MNHEY and CDR2 SMNVEV (reference sequence). The CDR3 DNA is TGTGCCAGCAGTTTAAAGGGGGTTGGGGAGTCACCCCTCCACTTT. Protein: CASSLKGVGESPLHF.

This clonotype was seen a few times. The genes are TRBV25-1 and TRBJ1-6; possible D gene TRBD1, 5 bases. In germline, CDR1 is MGHDK, CDR2 SYGVNS. Trimming shortened V by 3 bases and J by 16 bases, and 7 bases separated the two germline ends. The CDR3 contains 10 residues. This CDR3 is CASSDRALHF. The CDR3 DNA reads as TGTGCCAGCAGTGACAGGGCGCTCCACTTT.

This chain uses TRBV6-1 with TRBJ1-1; D not resolved. Germline lookup yields CDR1 MNHNS and CDR2 SASEGT. Trimming took 1 base from V and 4 from J, leaving 22 bases between them. This CDR3 is built from 18 residues. The CDR3 DNA reads TGTGCCAGCAGTGAAGTGCTTCGTTATTGGGGATTGACCACTGAAGCTTTCTTT. This gives the protein CASSEVLRYWGLTTEAFF.

The rearrangement links TRBV20-1 to TRBJ1-3; D is unclear. V lost 3 bases, J lost 2 bases, and 8 bases lay in between. Germline CDR1 and CDR2: DFQATT and SNEGSKA (reference sequence). This CDR3 is 13 amino acids long. The CDR3 DNA reads as TGCAGTGCTAGGGACCATACTGGAAACACCATATATTTT. Its translation: CSARDHTGNTIYF.

To note about this clonotype: One junction end disagrees with the germline gene, perhaps due to a read error. The chain combines TRBV7-2 with TRBJ2-1; TRBD2 matches at 7 bases. The CDR3 consists of 17 residues. Germline V gene sequence: CDR1 SGHTA, CDR2 FQGNSA. The CDR3 sequence is CASSLGLTASGYNEQLF. The CDR3 DNA reads TGTGCCAGCAGCTTAGGGTTGACGGCTAGCGGCTACAATGAGCAGCTCTTC. The whole variable domain, filled in from reference TRBV7-2 and TRBJ2-1, reads GAGVSQSPSNKVTEKGKDVELRCDPISGHTALYWYRQSLGQGLEFLIYFQGNSAPDKSGLPSDRFSAERTGGSVSTLTIQRTQQEDSAVYLCASSLGLTASGYNEQLFGPGTRLTVL.

This clonotype was detected only a few times. The rearrangement links TRBV7-9 to TRBJ1-6, with 10 bases matching TRBD1. Germline lookup yields CDR1 SEHNR and CDR2 FQNEAQ (reference sequence). After removal of 5 bases from V and 8 bases from J, the junction contained 9 bases not matched to a gene. This CDR3 has 16 amino acids. CDR3 in amino acids: CASSPGTGAGYSPLHF. The CDR3 nucleotides read TGTGCCAGCAGCCCCGGGACAGGGGCTGGGTATTCACCCCTCCACTTT.

This clonotype was counted once. V gene TRBV18 combines with J gene TRBJ2-7; no definite D call. The CDR3 has 15 residues. V was clipped by 0 bases and J by 3 bases, with 12 bases between them. CDR1 is KGHSH, CDR2 LQKENI, per germline. The CDR3 nucleotides are TGTGCCAGCTCACCACCGCTGGCAGGAATCTACGAGCAGTACTTC. As protein: CASSPPLAGIYEQYF.

V and J are TRBV7-6 and TRBJ2-1; TRBD2 aligns across 10 bases. The J call may not be correct, given that the DNA end is closer to TRBJ2-7. The CDR3 totals 15 residues. Germline V gene lookup returns CDR1 SGHVS and CDR2 FNYEAQ. This chain's CDR3 is CASKAGGPPFNEQYF. The CDR3, as DNA: TGTGCCAGCAAAGCGGGAGGGCCTCCTTTCAACGAGCAGTACTTC.

This clonotype has more than one count but fewer than ten. The chain couples TRBV29-1 to TRBJ1-1; tentative D call: TRBD1 (5 bases). CDR1 and CDR2 (germline): SQVTM, ANQGSEA. V lost 6 bases and J lost 5, with 13 bases in between. The CDR3 covers 12 residues. The CDR3 DNA is TGCAGCGTAGCTGGGACCGGGACTGAAGCTTTCTTT. Translation gives CSVAGTGTEAFF.

This clonotype turned up a few times. V gene TRBV20-1 combines with J gene TRBJ2-4, with 10 bases that match TRBD1. The assigned J gene may be wrong: the sequence end matches TRBJ2-7 better. In germline, CDR1 is DFQATT, CDR2 SNEGSKA (reference sequence). The CDR3 loop spans 13 amino acids. CDR3 in DNA: TGCAGTGCCGCGACAGGGGGCAGGGGCGAGCAGTACTTC. Translation: CSAATGGRGEQYF.

The chain joins TRBV6-5 to TRBJ1-5, with 8 bases fitting TRBD1. The trim removed 6 bases at V and 7 bases at J, leaving 11 bases unmatched. The CDR3 has 15 amino acids. CDR1 MNHEY and CDR2 SVGAGI come from the germline V gene. CDR3 sequence: CASSARTGTGQPQHF. CDR3 in DNA: TGTGCCAGCAGCGCCCGGACAGGGACGGGACAGCCCCAGCATTTT.

The chain employs TRBV14 and TRBJ2-7, with 10 positions matching TRBD2. The germline V gene encodes CDR1 SGHDN and CDR2 FVKESK. The junction had 10 bases not matched to a gene; V was cut back by 4 bases and J by 7 bases. The CDR3 totals 15 residues. CDR3 DNA sequence: TGTGCCAGCAGCCTACTAGCGGGAAAAGGCAATGAGCAGTACTTC. Its protein is CASSLLAGKGNEQYF.

The chain employs TRBV2 and TRBJ2-1; TRBD1 might be the D (5 bases). The V and J ends lost 7 bases and 10 bases respectively, with 17 bases between them. The CDR3 totals 13 residues. The germline CDR1 and CDR2 sequences are SNHLY and FYNNEI. The CDR3 DNA reads as TGTGCCAGCAATACAGGAGTATCCTACGAGCAGTTCTTC. It encodes CASNTGVSYEQFF.